A selection of T cell receptor beta chains follows, all from one sample in a study of blood T cell repertoires in COVID-19. Repertoires were generated with immunoSEQ multiplex PCR, while TCRdb's copy carries only in-frame clones and drops some. The data contain about 110,000 clones, around 89% of them singletons. The source material was peripheral blood. Source of these receptors: a woman in her forties or fifties with acute or convalescent COVID-19. The CDR3 runs from the conserved cysteine through the conserved F or W. D genes are given only for firm matches. A row's size may be missing; if present it is once, few, many or a size class.

>TRBJ2-7|.|TRBV7-9|.
TGTGCCAGCAGTCCGGGATCCCGGGAGCAGTACTTC
CASSPGSREQYF
>TRBJ2-5|.|TRBV28|TRBD2
TGTGCCAGCAGTTTGGGGACTAGCGGAGCTCCGTACCAAGAGACCCAGTACTTC
CASSLGTSGAPYQETQYF
>TRBJ2-1|many|TRBV7-2|TRBD2
TGTGCCAGCAGCCCCTCTAGCGGGAGGGCTAGCTCCTACAATGAGCAGTTCTTC
CASSPSSGRASSYNEQFF
>TRBJ2-1|.|TRBV7-9|.
TGTGCCAGCAGCCCCCGGACAGAAAACAATGAGCAGTTCTTC
CASSPRTENNEQFF
>TRBJ1-3|.|TRBV6-5|.
TGTGCCAGCAGCCGCTACAGCATCTCTGGAAACACCATATATTTT
CASSRYSISGNTIYF
>TRBJ2-3|.|TRBV29-1|.
TGCAGCGTTGAGGCGGGGGCTCGCACAGATACGCAGTATTTT
CSVEAGARTDTQYF
>TRBJ2-3|.|TRBV4-2|TRBD2
TGTGCCAGCAGCCAAGATACGACTAGCGGGAGATCAGATACGCAGTATTTT
CASSQDTTSGRSDTQYF
>TRBJ2-1|.|TRBV5-1|TRBD2
TGCGCCAGCAGCGTTCCTAGCGGGAGCCCCCATGAGCAGTTCTTC
CASSVPSGSPHEQFF
>TRBJ2-1|.|TRBV28|TRBD2
TGTGCCAGCAGTTTAGTCGGGAGGAGGGTTGAGCAGTTCTTC
CASSLVGRRVEQFF
>TRBJ2-1|.|TRBV5-1|TRBD2
TGCGCCAGCAGCGGACGGACTAGCGTAGGTGAGCAGTTCTTC
CASSGRTSVGEQFF
>TRBJ1-3|.|TRBV5-1|.
TGCGCCAGCAGCTTGGCCCTTTGGGAGACTGGAAACACCATATATTTT
CASSLALWETGNTIYF
>TRBJ1-1|.|TRBV6-6|TRBD1
TGTGCCAGCAACACCCAAGGGACAGGGTGGCGAGCTTTCTTT
CASNTQGTGWRAFF
>TRBJ2-7|many|TRBV5-1|TRBD1
TGCGCCAGCAGCTATGGACAGGGGGTCTCCTACGAGCAGTACTTC
CASSYGQGVSYEQYF
>TRBJ2-1|.|TRBV5-1|TRBD2
TGCGCCAGCAGCCGTATAGCGGGAGTAGATAGTGAGCAGTTCTTC
CASSRIAGVDSEQFF
>TRBJ2-2|.|TRBV24-1|TRBD2
TGTGCCACCAGTGATTTACCCCTGCGGGAGTACTCCGGGGAGCTGTTTTTT
CATSDLPLREYSGELFF
>TRBJ1-5|.|TRBV28|.
TGTGCCAGCAGTTTTTGGACAAGTGGGAAGCCCCAGCATTTT
CASSFWTSGKPQHF
>TRBJ2-7|.|TRBV30|TRBD2
TGTGCCTGGACCCCAGCGGGACTGGTTCACGAGCAGTACTTC
CAWTPAGLVHEQYF
>TRBJ1-2|.|TRBV3-1/TRBV3-2|.
TGTGCCAGCAGCCAAACGACAGCTAACTATGGCTACACCTTC
CASSQTTANYGYTF
>TRBJ2-7|.|TRBV9|TRBD2
TGTGCCAGCAGCGTAGGCGGGAGGAGGATCGACGAGCAGTACTTC
CASSVGGRRIDEQYF
>TRBJ2-1|.|TRBV2|TRBD2
TGTGCCAGCAAACTTAGCGGGGTCTCCTACAATGAGCAGTTCTTC
CASKLSGVSYNEQFF
>TRBJ2-4|.|TRBV7-2|TRBD2
TGTGCCAGCAGCCCCGGGGGGGGCGGCAAAAACATTCAGTACTTC
CASSPGGGGKNIQYF
>TRBJ1-2|.|TRBV28|TRBD1
TGTGCCAGCAGTTTCAGGGGCAGGGGGAACTATGGCTACACCTTC
CASSFRGRGNYGYTF
>TRBJ1-3|.|TRBV6-6|.
TGTGCCAGCAGTCCATCTCCAGGGGCTGCTGGAAACACCATATATTTT
CASSPSPGAAGNTIYF
>TRBJ1-2|once|TRBV6-5|.
TGTGCCAGCAGCCTGGCGGGGGCTGGGGGTGGCTACACCTTC
CASSLAGAGGGYTF
>TRBJ1-1|few|TRBV5-1|TRBD1
TGCGCCAGCAGCTTGGGACAGGGGCCTGGAGAAGCTTTCTTT
CASSLGQGPGEAFF
>TRBJ2-7|.|TRBV7-9|TRBD1
TGTGCCAGCAGCTTTGGGACAGGGGAAGACGAGCAGTACTTC
CASSFGTGEDEQYF
>TRBJ1-1|.|TRBV24-1|.
TGTGCCACCTCGGGGGGCATTATGAACACTGAAGCTTTCTTT
CATSGGIMNTEAFF
>TRBJ2-7|.|TRBV5-5|TRBD2
TGTGCCAGCAGCTTGGGAGCGGGGCGTTCCTACGAGCAGTACTTC
CASSLGAGRSYEQYF
>TRBJ1-6|.|TRBV5-6|.
TGTGCCAGCAGCTTGGCCGGGCCGGGATCACCCCTCCACTTT
CASSLAGPGSPLHF
>TRBJ2-5|.|TRBV7-6|TRBD1
TGTGCCACCACACCCTTGGGAGAGGGGGCCCAAGAGACCCAGTACTTC
CATTPLGEGAQETQYF
>TRBJ2-1|.|TRBV7-2|.
TGTGCCAGCAGCTTGACTCCGGGGGCCTACAATGAGCAGTTCTTC
CASSLTPGAYNEQFF
>TRBJ1-2|.|TRBV19|.
TGTGCCAGTAGTCTGACAGCCCTATATGGCTACACCTTC
CASSLTALYGYTF
>TRBJ1-5|.|TRBV27|.
TGTGCCAGCAGAACATCAAGGGGTAATCAGCCCCAGCATTTT
CASRTSRGNQPQHF
>TRBJ2-2|.|TRBV19|TRBD2
TGTGCCAGTAGTAGAGGACTAGCTCAATCCACCGGGGAGCTGTTTTTT
CASSRGLAQSTGELFF
>TRBJ2-5|.|TRBV2|.
TGTGCCAGCAGGGCGGACAGTCAAGGGACCCAGTACTTC
CASRADSQGTQYF
>TRBJ2-2|.|TRBV25-1|TRBD2
TGTGCCAGCAGTCTAGCGGTTCTGAACACCGGGGAGCTGTTTTTT
CASSLAVLNTGELFF
>TRBJ1-2|.|TRBV6-5|TRBD1
TGTGCCAGCAGTCCGACAGGGGATGGCTACACCTTC
CASSPTGDGYTF
>TRBJ2-3|.|TRBV27|TRBD2
TGTGCCAGCAGTTTATTCCCCGGACTAGCGGGAGGGCCGGATACGCAGTATTTT
CASSLFPGLAGGPDTQYF
>TRBJ1-3|.|TRBV9|.
TGTGCCAGCAGCGTAGAGGCAGGCATCACTGGAAACACCATATATTTT
CASSVEAGITGNTIYF
>TRBJ2-2|.|TRBV14|.
TGTGCCAGCAGCCAAAGTCGGGGATACACCGGGGAGCTGTTTTTT
CASSQSRGYTGELFF
>TRBJ1-1|once|TRBV7-9|.
TGTGCCAGCAGCTTAGGAACCGGGACACCGCCTGAAGCTTTCTTT
CASSLGTGTPPEAFF
>TRBJ2-4|few|TRBV7-9|.
TGTGCCAGCAGCTTTGGGTCGGGAGTGAACATTCAGTACTTC
CASSFGSGVNIQYF
>TRBJ2-1|.|TRBV27|TRBD1
TGTGCCAGCTGTATGGGACAGGGATTGAATGAGCAGTTCTTC
CASCMGQGLNEQFF
>TRBJ1-3|once|TRBV7-8|TRBD1
TGTGCCAGCAGGCGTGACAGGGATGGAATTTCTGGAAACACCATATATTTT
CASRRDRDGISGNTIYF
>TRBJ2-3|.|TRBV19|.
TGTGCCAGTAGTATGCTACAGGGTGGGTCAGATACGCAGTATTTT
CASSMLQGGSDTQYF
>TRBJ1-6|.|TRBV6-5|.
TGTGCCAGCAGTTACCGGGGAACTGATTCACCCCTCCACTTT
CASSYRGTDSPLHF
>TRBJ2-3|.|TRBV2|TRBD2
TGTGCCAGCAGTGGACTAGCGGGGATGGTAGATACGCAGTATTTT
CASSGLAGMVDTQYF
>TRBJ2-2|few|TRBV29-1|TRBD1
TGCAGCGTTGAAGGGACAGGGGCCGGGGAGCTGTTTTTT
CSVEGTGAGELFF
>TRBJ2-4|.|TRBV18|TRBD2
TGTGCCAGCTCACCACGGACTAGCGGGAATTCGGCCAAAAACATTCAGTACTTC
CASSPRTSGNSAKNIQYF
>TRBJ2-5|.|TRBV5-4|TRBD2
TGTGCCAGCAGCCTTGAGGGACTAGTGGAGGAGACCCAGTACTTC
CASSLEGLVEETQYF
>TRBJ2-7|.|TRBV4-2|.
TGTGCCAGCAGCCAAGCGAGTAGCAGGGCCGAGCAGTACTTC
CASSQASSRAEQYF
>TRBJ1-1|.|TRBV5-5|TRBD1
TGTGCCAGCAGCGACCCGGGACAGCGGAAGAACACTGAAGCTTTCTTT
CASSDPGQRKNTEAFF